The table lists the clone carrying this T cell receptor (beta chain) with many counts. The data were taken from a study of Graves' ophthalmopathy and Graves' hyperthyroidism. The V and J ends lost 6 bases and 2 bases respectively, with 10 bases between them. The V gene's germline CDR1 is MDHEN and CDR2 SYDVKM. The CDR3 is 13 amino acids. TCR beta CDR3 amplification used RNA transcripts. The first round was an RT-PCR with HTBI primers, and the second round was a multiplex PCR. Via MiXCR, TCRdb re-called the multiplex PCR reads, giving one row per CDR3 protein. The data show nearly 400,000 distinct CDR3 sequences, about a sixth seen once.

The receptor comes from a woman under 30 with Graves' ophthalmopathy. V gene TRBV28 combines with J gene TRBJ1-2; no definite D call. Material for sequencing was peripheral blood. The CDR3 coding sequence is TGTGCCAGCAGGTCCCTAGGAAACTATGGCTACACCTTC. Translated, it gives CASRSLGNYGYTF.